What follows is one TCR beta chain and its context. This clone was picked up one time. Its antigen is still unknown. Base qualities are not recorded, but no much larger clone differs from it by a single base. The library was produced with the immunoSEQ multiplex PCR assay. Each sample had 10^5 or so TCR templates assayed by the deep sequencing platform. Genomic DNA extracted from sorted T cells was the material used for TCRbeta CDR3 sequencing. The authors processed their data as follows. The R programming language was used for clonal analysis of TCRbeta CDR3 data. Comparing unstimulated samples against CFSE-low samples taken after the reaction was how alloreactive CD4+ and CD8+ clones were defined. Regulatory or non-regulatory origin of alloreactive CD4+ clones was assigned by matching sequences to the sorted unstimulated Treg and non-Treg repertoires. TCRdb carries this immuneACCESS record with in-frame sequences only. Its versions omit some clonotypes, under half of them owing to an unresolved V gene in the studies checked, with the rest unexplained. V and J calls and clone size are given by that table; D and trimming were obtained from the DNA. Counted in this sample were approximately 60,000 clones; 70% to 85% of them appeared once. The ten largest clones represent approximately 0.4% of the sample.

The data derive from a study of siplizumab effects on memory and regulatory T cells (dated by TCRdb to the late 2010s). The study in broad terms: The study looked at the effect of siplizumab, an anti-CD2 antibody, on alloreactive T-cell subsets in allogeneic mixed lymphocyte reactions made from human PBMCs.

In addition, sequencing in three donor pairs included unstimulated CD8+ effector memory subsets alongside CD4+ naive, CD8+ naive, CD8+ TEMRA and CD4+ memory subsets. Sorted unstimulated T cells and proliferating T cells recovered from mixed lymphocyte reactions underwent TCRbeta CDR3 sequencing. Fresh whole blood from around 10 HLA-typed healthy donors was used as the source from which PBMCs were isolated. General study outcomes and caveats: Unstimulated naive T cells appeared to be more diverse than memory T cells, and naive cells seemed to make a substantial contribution to the alloresponse. Sequences below about 10^-5 frequency were poorly captured, so only a minor fraction of alloreactive clones could be mapped to unstimulated subsets. No functional confirmation was obtained for the suppressive function of proliferating Tregs from siplizumab cultures. In reactions with siplizumab, an average of 68.8% of mappable alloreactive CD4+ clones were Treg-derived, compared with about 27% in control reactions. Roughly 75-97% of proliferating CD4+ or CD8+ clones could not be assigned a naive or memory phenotype. The cumulative frequency of alloreactive sequences traceable to unstimulated CD4+ memory T cells was significantly reduced by siplizumab.

The specimen sequenced was memory CD4+ T cells sorted from blood. Reading the label with the study, this specimen's cell subset or site is: unstimulated CD4+ memory T cells. The TCR originated in a human donor in good health.

The base sequence is TGCAGTGCTAGAGGAAACTACGAGCAGTACTTC. This yields the protein CSARGNYEQYF. The sequence is built from TRBV20-1 and TRBJ2-7; there is no confident call for the D gene. Via the germline V gene (reference sequence), CDR1 is DFQATT and CDR2 SNEGSKA. From the cysteine up to the phenylalanine, the CDR3 has a length of 11 residues. The only DNA kept is the CDR3, 33 bases in frame from the first base. Trimming takes 1 base from V and 3 bases from J, and the germline ends sit 4 bases apart.